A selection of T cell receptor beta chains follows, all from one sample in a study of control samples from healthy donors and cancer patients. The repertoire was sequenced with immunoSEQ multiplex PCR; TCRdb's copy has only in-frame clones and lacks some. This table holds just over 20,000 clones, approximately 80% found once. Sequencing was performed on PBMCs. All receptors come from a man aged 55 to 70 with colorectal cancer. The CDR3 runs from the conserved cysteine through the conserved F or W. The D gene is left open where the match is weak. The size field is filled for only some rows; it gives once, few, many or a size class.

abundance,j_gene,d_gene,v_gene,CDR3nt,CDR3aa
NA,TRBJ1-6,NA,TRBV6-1,TGTGCCAGCAGTGAAGTTGGGGGGAATAATTCACCCCTCCACTTT,CASSEVGGNNSPLHF
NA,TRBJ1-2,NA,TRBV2,TGTGCCAGCAGTCCCTACCAGGGAGGGGGCTACACCTTC,CASSPYQGGGYTF
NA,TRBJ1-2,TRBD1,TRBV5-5,TGTGCCAGCAGCTTGACAGGGGATATCTATGGCTACATCTTC,CASSLTGDIYGYIF
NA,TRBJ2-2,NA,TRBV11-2,TGTGCCAGCCAGTTAGGAGCGAACACCGGGGAGCTGTTTTTT,CASQLGANTGELFF
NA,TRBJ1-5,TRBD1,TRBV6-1,TGTGCCAGCAGTGTGACAGGGGTAGCCCTAGCTAGCAATCAGCCCCAGCATTTT,CASSVTGVALASNQPQHF
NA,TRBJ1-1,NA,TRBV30,TGTGCCTGGACCCGGGACGGGCACACTGAAGCTTTCTTT,CAWTRDGHTEAFF
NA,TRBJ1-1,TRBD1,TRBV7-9,TGTGCCAGCAGCTTATGGACAGGGGGGATGAACACTGAAGCTTTCTTT,CASSLWTGGMNTEAFF
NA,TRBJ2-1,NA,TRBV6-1,TGTGCCAGCAGTGAACCCCCAGCGGGCTACTCCTACAATGAGCAGTTCTTC,CASSEPPAGYSYNEQFF
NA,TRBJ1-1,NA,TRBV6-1,TGTGCCAGCAGTGAAAGGGGGAACACTGAAGCTTTCTTT,CASSERGNTEAFF
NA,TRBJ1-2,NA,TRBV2,TGTGCCAGCAGTGAAGACTACTTAGACAGTTCACTTAGCACTAACTATGGCTACACCTTC,CASSEDYLDSSLSTNYGYTF
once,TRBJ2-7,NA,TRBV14,TGTGCCAGCAGCCAAGACATGGGTCGGGAGCAGTACTTC,CASSQDMGREQYF
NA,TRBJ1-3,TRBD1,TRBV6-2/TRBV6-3,TGTGCCAGCAGTTCCGGGACAGTAGGAAACACCATATATTTT,CASSSGTVGNTIYF
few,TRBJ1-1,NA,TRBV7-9,TGTGCCAGCAGCCCGACAAGGACGGACTTGACCGGGGGGTACACTGAAGCTTTCTTT,CASSPTRTDLTGGYTEAFF
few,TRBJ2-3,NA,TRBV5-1,TGCGCCAGCAGCTTGGAAAGGGGCAGCACAGATACGCAGTATTTT,CASSLERGSTDTQYF
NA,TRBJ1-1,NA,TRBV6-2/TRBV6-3,TGTGCCAGCAGTTACCCCCTACCGGGATCGAACACTGAAGCTTTCTTT,CASSYPLPGSNTEAFF
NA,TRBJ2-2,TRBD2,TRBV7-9,TGTGCCAGCAGCTTAGCGGGACTAGCGGGGGGCGCGAACACCGGGGAGCTGTTTTTT,CASSLAGLAGGANTGELFF
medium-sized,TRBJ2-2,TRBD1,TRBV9,TGTGCCAGCAGCGGACGGGACAGGGGGCCCACCGGGGAGCTGTTTTTT,CASSGRDRGPTGELFF
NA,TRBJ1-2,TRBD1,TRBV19,TGTGCCAGTAGTATAGCACAGGGGCATGGCTACACCTTC,CASSIAQGHGYTF
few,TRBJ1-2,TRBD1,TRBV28,TGTGCCAGCAGTTTATACGGACAGGGCGGCTACACCTTC,CASSLYGQGGYTF
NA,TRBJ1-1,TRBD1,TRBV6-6,TGTGCCAGCAGTTCTACAGGGGCATCTGAAGCTTTCTTT,CASSSTGASEAFF
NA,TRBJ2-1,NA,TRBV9,TGTGCCAGCAGCGTAAATGCGGGGGCTTACAATGAGCAGTTCTTC,CASSVNAGAYNEQFF
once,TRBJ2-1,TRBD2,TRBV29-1,TGCAGCGTCTTACTAGCGGGGGCCGACAATGAGCAGTTCTTC,CSVLLAGADNEQFF
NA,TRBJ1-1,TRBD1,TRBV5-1,TGCGCCAGCAGTCTACAGGGGGACTGGGAAGCTTTCTTT,CASSLQGDWEAFF
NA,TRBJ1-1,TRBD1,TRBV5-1,TGCGCCAGCAGCCGGTCAGGGGGCGGACGGAACACTGAAGCTTTCTTT,CASSRSGGGRNTEAFF
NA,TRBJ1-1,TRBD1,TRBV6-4,TGTGCCAGCAGGGCTAACAGGGGTGGCACTGAAGCTTTCTTT,CASRANRGGTEAFF
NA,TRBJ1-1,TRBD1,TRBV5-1,TGCGCCAGCAGCCCCGGGACAGGGTCCACTGAAGCTTTCTTT,CASSPGTGSTEAFF
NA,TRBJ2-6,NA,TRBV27,TGTGCCAGCAGTCCAGGACCTAGAGGGGCCAACGTCCTGACTTTC,CASSPGPRGANVLTF
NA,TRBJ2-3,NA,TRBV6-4,TGTGCCAGCAGTGACTCGGAGGGGCCCACAGATACGCAGTATTTT,CASSDSEGPTDTQYF
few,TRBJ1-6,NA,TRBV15,TGTGCCACCAGCAGAGGGGTGGGATCACCCCTCCACTTT,CATSRGVGSPLHF
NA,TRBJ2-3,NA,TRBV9,TGTGCCAGCAGCGTAGCGGGGGGCCCGGATACGCAGTATTTT,CASSVAGGPDTQYF